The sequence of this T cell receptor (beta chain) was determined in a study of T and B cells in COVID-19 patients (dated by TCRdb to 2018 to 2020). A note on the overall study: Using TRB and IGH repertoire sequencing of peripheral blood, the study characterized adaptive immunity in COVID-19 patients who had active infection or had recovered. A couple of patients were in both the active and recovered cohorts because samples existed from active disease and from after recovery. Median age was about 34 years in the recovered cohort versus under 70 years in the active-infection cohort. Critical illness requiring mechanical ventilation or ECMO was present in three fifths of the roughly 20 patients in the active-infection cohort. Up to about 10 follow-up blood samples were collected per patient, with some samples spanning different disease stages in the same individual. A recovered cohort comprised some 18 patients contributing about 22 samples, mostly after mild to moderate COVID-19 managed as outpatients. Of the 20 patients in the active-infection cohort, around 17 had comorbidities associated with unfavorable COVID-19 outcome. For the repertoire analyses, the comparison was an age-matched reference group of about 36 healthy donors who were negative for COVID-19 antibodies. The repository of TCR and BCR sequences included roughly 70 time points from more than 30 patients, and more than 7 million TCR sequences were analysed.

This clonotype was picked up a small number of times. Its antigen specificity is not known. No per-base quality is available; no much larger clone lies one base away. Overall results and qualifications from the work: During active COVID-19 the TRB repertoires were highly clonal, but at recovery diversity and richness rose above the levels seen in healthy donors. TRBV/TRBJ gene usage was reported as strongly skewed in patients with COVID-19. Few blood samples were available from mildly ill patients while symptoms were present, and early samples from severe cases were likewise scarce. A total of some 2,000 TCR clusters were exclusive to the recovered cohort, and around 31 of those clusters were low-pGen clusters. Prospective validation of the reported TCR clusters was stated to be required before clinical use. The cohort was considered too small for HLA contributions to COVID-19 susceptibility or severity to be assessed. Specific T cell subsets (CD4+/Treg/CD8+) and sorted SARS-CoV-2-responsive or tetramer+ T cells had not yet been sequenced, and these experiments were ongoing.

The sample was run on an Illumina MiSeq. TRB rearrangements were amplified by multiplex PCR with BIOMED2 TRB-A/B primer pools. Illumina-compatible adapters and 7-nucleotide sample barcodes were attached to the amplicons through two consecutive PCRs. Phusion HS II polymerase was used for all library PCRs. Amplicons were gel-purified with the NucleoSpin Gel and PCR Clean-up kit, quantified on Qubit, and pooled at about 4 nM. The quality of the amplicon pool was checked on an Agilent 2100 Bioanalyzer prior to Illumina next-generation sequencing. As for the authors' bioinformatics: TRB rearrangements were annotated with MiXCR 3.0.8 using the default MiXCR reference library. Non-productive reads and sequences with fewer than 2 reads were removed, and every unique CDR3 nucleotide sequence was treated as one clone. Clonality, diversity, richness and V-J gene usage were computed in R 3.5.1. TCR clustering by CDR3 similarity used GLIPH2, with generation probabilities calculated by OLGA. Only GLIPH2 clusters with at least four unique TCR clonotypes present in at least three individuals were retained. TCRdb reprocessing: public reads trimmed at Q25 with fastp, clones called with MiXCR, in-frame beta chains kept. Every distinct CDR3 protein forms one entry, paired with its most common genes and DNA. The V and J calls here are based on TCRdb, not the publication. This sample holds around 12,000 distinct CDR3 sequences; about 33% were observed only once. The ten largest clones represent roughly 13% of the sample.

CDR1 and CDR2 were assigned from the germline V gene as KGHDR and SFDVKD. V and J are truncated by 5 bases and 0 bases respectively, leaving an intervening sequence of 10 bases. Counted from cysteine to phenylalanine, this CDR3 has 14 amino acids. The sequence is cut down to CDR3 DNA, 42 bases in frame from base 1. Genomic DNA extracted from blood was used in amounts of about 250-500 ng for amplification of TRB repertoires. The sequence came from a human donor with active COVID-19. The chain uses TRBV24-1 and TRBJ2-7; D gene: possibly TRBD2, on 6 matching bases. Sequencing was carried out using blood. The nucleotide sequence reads TGTGCCACCAGTGGTGTGGGGGGCTCCTACGAGCAGTACTTC. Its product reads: CATSGVGGSYEQYF.